This T cell receptor (beta chain) came from a study of T-cell reconstitution after alpha-beta-depleted transplantation in children. Construction of the TCRbeta library involved unique molecular identifiers. Using its own MiXCR run on the PCR reads, TCRdb lists one record per CDR3 protein. Here the sample spans around 200,000 distinct CDR3 sequences, around 9.5% being singletons. V lost 7 bases, J lost 9 bases, and 19 bases lay in between. The length of the CDR3 is 14 residues. Germline-derived CDR1 and CDR2 are SGHTA and FQGNSA. The chain recombines TRBV7-2 with TRBJ2-1, with D perhaps TRBD1 or TRBD2 (6 bases each). Sequencing used PBMCs from the stem cell graft donor, obtained from the stem cell graft. This sequence originates from a human donor who donated a stem cell graft to a child with acute lymphoblastic leukemia. Here the CDR3 DNA reads TGTGCCAGCACCCGTTTGGGGGGCCGGAGTGAGCAGTTCTTC. Its protein product is CASTRLGGRSEQFF.